This T cell receptor beta chain was sequenced during a study of T cells in tuberculosis. On the study more broadly: CD1B tetramers identified T cells specific for mycobacterial lipid GMM.

This table comes from immunoSEQ multiplex PCR, and its TCRdb copy is limited to in-frame clones, with some not included. This repertoire shows 20,000 to 30,000 clones, 95% to 96% found once; its top ten account for approximately 8.5%. Concerning this clone itself: No antigen is known for it.

Study-wide results and limits: Smaller distances to GMM-specific TCRs suggested their expansion in active tuberculosis.

CDR1 is LNHDA and CDR2 is SQIVND in the germline V gene (reference sequence). This CDR3 spans 14 amino acids. The J segment lost 4 bases and the V segment lost 1 base, leaving 2 bases of the junction unmatched. Latent tuberculosis screening used tuberculin skin test and IGRA at entry. Each clinical donor contributed on average about 100,000 T cells from unsorted cryopreserved PBMC. This receptor was identified in a donor aged 10-29 years with latent tuberculosis or without tuberculosis infection. Material: PBMCs. The chain uses TRBV19 and TRBJ2-5; 8 bases line up with TRBD1. The CDR3 loop reads CASSIGGTGETQYF. The CDR3 DNA sequence: TGTGCCAGTAGTATAGGCGGGACAGGAGAGACCCAGTACTTC.